The rows below give T cell receptor beta chains drawn from one sample of a study of Ad26.COV2.S vaccination and SARS-CoV-2 variants. Assay: immunoSEQ multiplex PCR; the TCRdb copy retains only in-frame clones and omits some. This sample has a few hundred thousand clones; 88% occur once, and the top ten carry approximately 4%. The sample was peripheral blood, taken in a trial of Ad26.COV2.S vaccine versus placebo. These receptors originate from a person between 18 and 65 years old who received the Ad26.COV2.S COVID-19 vaccine or a placebo. The CDR3 runs from the conserved cysteine through the conserved F or W. D genes are given only for firm matches. Some rows mark clone size as missing; the rest say once, few, many or name a class of expanded clone.

j_gene: TRBJ2-7
d_gene: .
v_gene: TRBV3-1/TRBV3-2
abundance: .
CDR3nt: TGTGCCAGCAGCCAAGAGGCAGGGTATGGCTACGAGCAGTACTTC
CDR3aa: CASSQEAGYGYEQYF

j_gene: TRBJ2-5
d_gene: .
v_gene: TRBV5-6
abundance: .
CDR3nt: TGTGCCAGCAGCTTGTATTTGACGAGGGACCAAGAGACCCAGTACTTC
CDR3aa: CASSLYLTRDQETQYF

j_gene: TRBJ2-7
d_gene: .
v_gene: TRBV18
abundance: few
CDR3nt: TGTGCCAGCTCACCACGGACCGATACCTACGAGCAGTACTTC
CDR3aa: CASSPRTDTYEQYF

j_gene: TRBJ2-7
d_gene: .
v_gene: TRBV9
abundance: .
CDR3nt: TGTGCCAGCAGCGTAGGGGGACTTTCCTACGAGCAGTACTTC
CDR3aa: CASSVGGLSYEQYF

j_gene: TRBJ1-5
d_gene: .
v_gene: TRBV7-9
abundance: few
CDR3nt: TGTGCCAGCAGCTTGAGTTACGGAGTTTATAGCAATCAGCCCCAGCATTTT
CDR3aa: CASSLSYGVYSNQPQHF

j_gene: TRBJ2-5
d_gene: TRBD2
v_gene: TRBV3-1/TRBV3-2
abundance: .
CDR3nt: TGTGCCAGCAGCCAAGATGCTAGCGGGGCCTTAAGGAGGTACTTC
CDR3aa: CASSQDASGALRRYF

j_gene: TRBJ1-2
d_gene: TRBD1
v_gene: TRBV19
abundance: once
CDR3nt: TGTGCCAGTAGCGAACAGGGGATTCTAGGTGGCTACACCTTC
CDR3aa: CASSEQGILGGYTF

j_gene: TRBJ2-2
d_gene: TRBD2
v_gene: TRBV6-2/TRBV6-3
abundance: .
CDR3nt: TGTGCCAGCAGCACTAGCGGGGGTACGAACACCGGGGAGCTGTTTTTT
CDR3aa: CASSTSGGTNTGELFF

j_gene: TRBJ1-6
d_gene: TRBD1
v_gene: TRBV19
abundance: few
CDR3nt: TGTGCCACACAGGACAGGGGGTCAATTTTT
CDR3aa: CATQDRGSIF

j_gene: TRBJ2-2
d_gene: .
v_gene: TRBV20-1
abundance: .
CDR3nt: TGCAGTGCTAGAAAGATCGGGGAGCTGTTTTTT
CDR3aa: CSARKIGELFF

j_gene: TRBJ1-6
d_gene: .
v_gene: TRBV7-9
abundance: .
CDR3nt: TGTGCCAGCAGCCCAGGGGTATCCTATAATTCACCCCTCCACTTT
CDR3aa: CASSPGVSYNSPLHF

j_gene: TRBJ2-1
d_gene: .
v_gene: TRBV30
abundance: .
CDR3nt: TGTGCCTGGAGTGACCCAGGAAGTGAGCAGTTCTTC
CDR3aa: CAWSDPGSEQFF

j_gene: TRBJ2-2
d_gene: .
v_gene: TRBV5-5
abundance: .
CDR3nt: TGTGCCAGCAGCTTGAGACTGGTTACCGGGGAGCTGTTTTTT
CDR3aa: CASSLRLVTGELFF

j_gene: TRBJ2-3
d_gene: .
v_gene: TRBV7-9
abundance: .
CDR3nt: TGTGCCAGCATCGGAGGGACACCCACAGATACGCAGTATTTT
CDR3aa: CASIGGTPTDTQYF

j_gene: TRBJ1-1
d_gene: .
v_gene: TRBV18
abundance: .
CDR3nt: TGTGCCAGCTCACCAATTACAGGGCTAAACACTGAAGCTTTCTTT
CDR3aa: CASSPITGLNTEAFF

j_gene: TRBJ2-7
d_gene: .
v_gene: TRBV27
abundance: .
CDR3nt: TGTGCCAGCAGTTTAATTCATAGGGAGGAGCAGTACTTC
CDR3aa: CASSLIHREEQYF

j_gene: TRBJ2-2
d_gene: TRBD2
v_gene: TRBV5-1
abundance: .
CDR3nt: TGCGCCAGCAGCTTGGTTCTAGCGGGGGGAATCGTTTCCGGGGAGCTGTTTTTT
CDR3aa: CASSLVLAGGIVSGELFF

j_gene: TRBJ2-4
d_gene: .
v_gene: TRBV4-2
abundance: .
CDR3nt: TGTGCCAGCAGCCCGGTACGGGAGCTAGCCAAAAACATTCAGTACTTC
CDR3aa: CASSPVRELAKNIQYF

j_gene: TRBJ1-5
d_gene: TRBD1
v_gene: TRBV2
abundance: .
CDR3nt: TGTGCCAGCACTACCGACAGGGGCAATCAGCCCCAGCATTTT
CDR3aa: CASTTDRGNQPQHF

j_gene: TRBJ2-1
d_gene: TRBD2
v_gene: TRBV2
abundance: once
CDR3nt: TGTGCCAGCAGTGCTTCGGGGGGGATCTACAATGAGCAGTTCTTC
CDR3aa: CASSASGGIYNEQFF

j_gene: TRBJ2-2
d_gene: .
v_gene: TRBV5-6
abundance: .
CDR3nt: TGTGCCAGCAGTTTTATCGGACGGAACACCGGGGAGCTGTTTTTT
CDR3aa: CASSFIGRNTGELFF

j_gene: TRBJ2-3
d_gene: .
v_gene: TRBV10-3
abundance: .
CDR3nt: TGTGCCATCAGTGGACAGGGAGGGACAGATACGCAGTATTTT
CDR3aa: CAISGQGGTDTQYF

j_gene: TRBJ1-6
d_gene: .
v_gene: TRBV24-1
abundance: .
CDR3nt: TGTGCCACCAGTGACGGACAGCCCCTCCACTTT
CDR3aa: CATSDGQPLHF

j_gene: TRBJ1-5
d_gene: .
v_gene: TRBV6-1
abundance: .
CDR3nt: TGTGCCAGCACTGAAACAGCTCCCCCCAATCAGCCCCAGCATTTT
CDR3aa: CASTETAPPNQPQHF

j_gene: TRBJ2-1
d_gene: TRBD2
v_gene: TRBV5-4
abundance: .
CDR3nt: TGTGCCAGCAGCTTGGGTGGTAGCGGGGGGACCTACAATGAGCAGTTCTTC
CDR3aa: CASSLGGSGGTYNEQFF

j_gene: TRBJ1-1
d_gene: .
v_gene: TRBV4-1
abundance: .
CDR3nt: TGCGCCAGCAGCCAACAGGGGACGAGCACTGAAGCTTTCTTT
CDR3aa: CASSQQGTSTEAFF

j_gene: TRBJ2-7
d_gene: .
v_gene: TRBV12-3/TRBV12-4
abundance: few
CDR3nt: TGTGCCAGCAGTTCTTATCCGAACGAGCAGTACTTC
CDR3aa: CASSSYPNEQYF

j_gene: TRBJ2-6
d_gene: .
v_gene: TRBV7-2
abundance: .
CDR3nt: TGTGCCAGCAGCTTAGATCGAATCGCAACCCTCTCTGGGGCCAACGTCCTGACTTTC
CDR3aa: CASSLDRIATLSGANVLTF

j_gene: TRBJ2-1
d_gene: TRBD2
v_gene: TRBV7-3
abundance: many
CDR3nt: TGTGCCAGCAGCGCCACCCCTGGACTAGCCTACAATGAGCAGTTCTTC
CDR3aa: CASSATPGLAYNEQFF

j_gene: TRBJ2-4
d_gene: .
v_gene: TRBV6-2/TRBV6-3
abundance: .
CDR3nt: TGTGCCAGCAGTTACGAGGCAGGTAAAAGGTACTTC
CDR3aa: CASSYEAGKRYF

j_gene: TRBJ2-7
d_gene: .
v_gene: TRBV7-2
abundance: .
CDR3nt: TGTGCCAGCAGCTCCCCTACAGGGATCGGCGAGCAGTACTTC
CDR3aa: CASSSPTGIGEQYF

j_gene: TRBJ1-1
d_gene: .
v_gene: TRBV9
abundance: .
CDR3nt: TGTGCCAGCAGCGGCGCCGGGGGCAACACTGAAGCTTTCTTT
CDR3aa: CASSGAGGNTEAFF

j_gene: TRBJ2-3
d_gene: .
v_gene: TRBV7-9
abundance: .
CDR3nt: TGTGCCAGCAGCGCCTGGGGCGGAACCAGCACAGATACGCAGTATTTT
CDR3aa: CASSAWGGTSTDTQYF

j_gene: TRBJ1-1
d_gene: .
v_gene: TRBV4-3
abundance: .
CDR3nt: TGCGCCAGCAGCCAACTTGGCAGGGACACTGAAGCTTTCTTT
CDR3aa: CASSQLGRDTEAFF

j_gene: TRBJ1-2
d_gene: .
v_gene: TRBV5-6
abundance: .
CDR3nt: TGTGCCAGCAGCTTTGACTATGGCTACACCTTC
CDR3aa: CASSFDYGYTF

j_gene: TRBJ2-1
d_gene: TRBD2
v_gene: TRBV3-1/TRBV3-2
abundance: .
CDR3nt: TGTGCCAGCAGCCAAACTCGGGGGGACAATGAGCAGTTCTTC
CDR3aa: CASSQTRGDNEQFF

j_gene: TRBJ2-2
d_gene: .
v_gene: TRBV5-1
abundance: .
CDR3nt: TGCGCCAGCAGCCCGGACGGTTGGACCGGGGAGCTGTTTTTT
CDR3aa: CASSPDGWTGELFF

j_gene: TRBJ1-3
d_gene: .
v_gene: TRBV6-5
abundance: .
CDR3nt: TGTGCCAGCAATGGCTATCGAAACACCATATATTTT
CDR3aa: CASNGYRNTIYF

j_gene: TRBJ1-2
d_gene: .
v_gene: TRBV19
abundance: .
CDR3nt: TGTGCCAGTAGTGTGGCAGGGAAGTCCTATGGCTACACCTTC
CDR3aa: CASSVAGKSYGYTF

j_gene: TRBJ1-1
d_gene: .
v_gene: TRBV7-2
abundance: once
CDR3nt: TGTGCCAGCAGCCCTCAGGGCCGTGAAGCTTTCTTT
CDR3aa: CASSPQGREAFF

j_gene: TRBJ2-1
d_gene: TRBD2
v_gene: TRBV27
abundance: .
CDR3nt: TGTGCCAGCAAACCGGGCGGGGGGTACAATGAGCAGTTCTTC
CDR3aa: CASKPGGGYNEQFF

j_gene: TRBJ1-5
d_gene: .
v_gene: TRBV7-2
abundance: .
CDR3nt: TGTGCCAGCAGCTTAGCGGGGACTAGCAATCAGCCCCAGCATTTT
CDR3aa: CASSLAGTSNQPQHF

j_gene: TRBJ2-3
d_gene: TRBD2
v_gene: TRBV4-1
abundance: .
CDR3nt: TGCGCCAGCAGCCAAGAACGGGCGGGGGGCTTAGATACGCAGTATTTT
CDR3aa: CASSQERAGGLDTQYF

j_gene: TRBJ2-7
d_gene: .
v_gene: TRBV28
abundance: .
CDR3nt: TGTGCCAGCAGCCCAATACAGGGCTTCGAGCAGTACTTC
CDR3aa: CASSPIQGFEQYF

j_gene: TRBJ2-3
d_gene: .
v_gene: TRBV7-9
abundance: .
CDR3nt: TGTGCCAGCAGCTTAGACGTCTGGCCAGATACGCAGTATTTT
CDR3aa: CASSLDVWPDTQYF

j_gene: TRBJ1-5
d_gene: TRBD1
v_gene: TRBV7-8
abundance: .
CDR3nt: TGTGCCAGCAGCGCCCTAGGACAGGGGAGACAGCCCCAGCATTTT
CDR3aa: CASSALGQGRQPQHF

j_gene: TRBJ2-3
d_gene: .
v_gene: TRBV19
abundance: .
CDR3nt: TGTGCCAGTAATACACCGGGACACACCGATACGCAGTATTTT
CDR3aa: CASNTPGHTDTQYF

j_gene: TRBJ1-2
d_gene: TRBD1
v_gene: TRBV7-9
abundance: .
CDR3nt: TGTGCCAGCAGCTTAGCCCAGGGGGCTCGCGGCTACACCTTC
CDR3aa: CASSLAQGARGYTF